This T cell receptor beta chain appears in the sequencing data of a study of T cell responses to AZD1222 COVID-19 vaccine. The analysis combined second doses at about 4 or about 12 weeks. Method: immunoSEQ multiplex PCR; TCRdb's copy keeps in-frame clones and lacks some. The sample holds approximately 110,000 clones, more than 70% seen once. The sample consisted of peripheral blood, taken 28 days after the second AZD1222 dose. This receptor was identified in an adult who received the AZD1222 COVID-19 vaccine.

The CDR3 DNA sequence: TGTGCCAGCAGTGAATACGGCCTACTCCACTTT. It encodes CASSEYGLLHF. The chain recombines TRBV25-1 with TRBJ1-6; no reliable D call. CDR1 and CDR2 (germline): MGHDK, SYGVNS. This CDR3 is 11 amino acids long. Trimming removed 0 bases from V and 16 bases from J, with 7 bases in between.